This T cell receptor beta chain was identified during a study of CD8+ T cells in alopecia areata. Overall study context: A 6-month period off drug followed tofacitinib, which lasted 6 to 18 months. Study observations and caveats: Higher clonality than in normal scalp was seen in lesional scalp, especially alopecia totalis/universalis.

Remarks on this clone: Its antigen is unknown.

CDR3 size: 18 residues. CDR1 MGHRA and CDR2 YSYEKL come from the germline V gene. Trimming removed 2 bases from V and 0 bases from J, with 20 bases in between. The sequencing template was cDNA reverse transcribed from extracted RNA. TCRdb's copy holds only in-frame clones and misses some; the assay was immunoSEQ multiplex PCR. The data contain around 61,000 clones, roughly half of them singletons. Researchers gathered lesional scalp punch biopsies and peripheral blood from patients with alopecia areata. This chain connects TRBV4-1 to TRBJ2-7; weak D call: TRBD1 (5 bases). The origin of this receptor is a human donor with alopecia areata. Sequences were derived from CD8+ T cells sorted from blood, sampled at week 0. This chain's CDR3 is CASSQWVQGRDGSYEQYF. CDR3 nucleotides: TGCGCCAGCAGCCAATGGGTCCAGGGCCGAGATGGCTCCTACGAGCAGTACTTC.